The rows below give T cell receptor beta chains drawn from one sample of a study of diagnostic markers for celiac disease. TCRdb reworked the reads into one entry per CDR3 protein, no DNA. The sample yields just over 1,500 distinct CDR3 sequences, of which the top ten take up about 10%. Sequences were obtained from either unsorted cells or a sorted T cell fraction (not recorded which). These receptors all stem from a human donor. Both conserved end residues are part of each CDR3. Rows may omit the clone size; those that give it use once, few, many or a size class.

j_call	v_call	clone_size	cdr3_aa
TRBJ1-5	TRBV5-1	large	CASSSEGDQPQHF
TRBJ1-1	TRBV4-1	medium-sized	CASSQGQGAGRTEAFF
TRBJ2-7	TRBV29-1	large	CSVVLDYEQYF
TRBJ1-1	TRBV12-3/TRBV12-4	medium-sized	CASRSFGAVRAFF
TRBJ2-5	TRBV29-1	.	CSVTSGVETQYF
TRBJ2-5	TRBV5-1	.	CASSLTASGETQYF
TRBJ2-7	TRBV5-6	.	CASSLETGWYEQYF
TRBJ2-5	TRBV29-1	.	CSVGSGEQGAQYF
TRBJ1-5	TRBV2	.	CASQTGRDQPQHF
TRBJ2-3	TRBV4-3	medium-sized	CASSLSGADTQYF
TRBJ2-1	TRBV19	medium-sized	CASSIRSGRRGEQFF
TRBJ2-5	TRBV20-1	.	CSARDGTLETQYF
TRBJ2-1	TRBV12-3/TRBV12-4	large	CASSLGLHNEQFF
TRBJ2-1	TRBV27	medium-sized	CASSERPFYNEQFF
TRBJ1-6	TRBV25-1	large	CATSFGSYNSPLHF
TRBJ2-1	TRBV5-1	medium-sized	CASSLSWSYNEQFF
TRBJ2-1	TRBV27	medium-sized	CASSAGLAGVGEQFF
TRBJ2-5	TRBV12-3/TRBV12-4	large	CASSPVTGIQETQYF
TRBJ1-6	TRBV6-2/TRBV6-3	.	CASSLPTGPDSPLHF
TRBJ2-1	TRBV7-6	medium-sized	CASSLNNEQFF
TRBJ2-5	TRBV29-1	.	CSVEPDRGRQETQYF
TRBJ1-2	TRBV5-1	.	CASSLMDGTYGYTF
TRBJ2-1	TRBV6-5	.	CASSPLAGEDEQFF
TRBJ2-1	TRBV6-6	.	CASSSGTGGMNEQFF
TRBJ2-1	TRBV20-1	.	CSASSLTESDLSNEQFF
TRBJ2-2	TRBV7-7	medium-sized	CASSRFPPTPGQNTGELFF
TRBJ2-7	TRBV12-3/TRBV12-4	large	CASSSWDRLRQYF
TRBJ2-2	TRBV20-1	large	CSARDWGRDLTGELFF
TRBJ2-7	TRBV28	large	CASRPWAGRSYEQYF
TRBJ1-1	TRBV14	medium-sized	CASSLGGVTEAFF
TRBJ1-1	TRBV5-6	.	CASSRPEGGTEAFF